This T cell receptor beta chain was observed in a study of blood T cell repertoires in COVID-19. Study details: The United States, Italy and Spain provided the acute and convalescent COVID-19 samples. PBMCs, B-cell-depleted T cells, or T cells were the source of the cDNA or gDNA that made up the material.

Donors were grouped by their self-reported clinical history. Assay used: immunoSEQ multiplex PCR; TCRdb lists only in-frame clones, some missing. The sample has under 400,000 clones, 80% to 90% seen once. This sequence originates from a middle-aged woman with acute COVID-19. Specimen: PBMCs or T cells enriched from blood (not recorded which).

CDR3 bases: TGTGCCAGCAGCCCATCCAGCGGTTTACTATCCGAGCAGTACTTC. Protein: CASSPSSGLLSEQYF. This chain uses TRBV11-3 with TRBJ2-7; TRBD2 might be the D (5 bases). The CDR3 length is 15 residues. V lost 5 bases to trimming and J lost 6 bases, with 20 bases between them. CDR1 is SGHNT and CDR2 is YENEEA in the germline V gene.